Below, 14 T cell receptor beta chains from the same sample are listed, as sequenced in a study of T cell responses to AZD1222 COVID-19 vaccine. The repertoire was sequenced with immunoSEQ multiplex PCR; TCRdb's copy has only in-frame clones and lacks some. The table has approximately 220,000 clones, roughly 91% seen once. The sequencing here drew on peripheral blood, taken on day 0 of MenACWY control vaccination. These receptors were collected from an adult in good health.

This clone was found a few times. The chain joins TRBV5-1 to TRBJ2-4; TRBD2 might be the D (5 bases). The germline CDR1 and CDR2 sequences are SGHRS and YFSETQ. The CDR3 length is 13 residues. The ends were cut back, 4 bases at V and 8 bases at J, with 13 bases in the middle. In nucleotides, the CDR3 is TGCGCCAGCAGCAATGACCGGGATTACATTCAGTACTTC. Translated, it gives CASSNDRDYIQYF.

This rearrangement joins TRBV3-1 (or the pseudogene TRBV3-2) to TRBJ1-3, with 7 bases aligning to TRBD1. Germline CDR1 and CDR2: LGHDT and YNNKEL (reference sequence). V was clipped by 2 bases and J by 2 bases; unmatched bases: 9. The CDR3 runs to 17 residues. For the CDR3, the DNA is TGTGCCAGCAGCCAATGGGGGGCGGGGACAGCTGGAAACACCATATATTTT. It yields the protein CASSQWGAGTAGNTIYF.

This clone was seen only once. The chain links TRBV13 to TRBJ1-2; the D gene is possibly TRBD1 (5 bases). The CDR3 is made up of 16 amino acids. Per the germline V gene, CDR1 is PRHDT and CDR2 is FYEKMQ (reference sequence). V gave up 3 bases and J gave up 0 bases, with 14 bases separating them. DNA for the CDR3: TGTGCCAGCAGCTTGAACAGGCAATCAACTAACTATGGCTACACCTTC. Translation: CASSLNRQSTNYGYTF.

V gene TRBV5-1 combines with J gene TRBJ2-7, with 8 bases aligning to TRBD1. Looked up from germline, CDR1 is SGHRS and CDR2 is YFSETQ. The CDR3 has 18 residues. Germline trimming cut 0 bases from V and 2 bases from J; bases unmatched to any gene: 13. The CDR3 spells CASSLVRSRGLTAYEQYF. CDR3 DNA: TGCGCCAGCAGCTTGGTGAGAAGCAGGGGGCTAACGGCCTACGAGCAGTACTTC.

V is TRBV7-2 and J is TRBJ1-4, with D unresolved. V lost 5 bases to trimming and J lost 0 bases, with 19 bases between them. Germline CDR1 is SGHTA and CDR2 is FQGNSA. The CDR3 has 18 residues. As DNA, the CDR3 is TGTGCCAGCAGCGCCGCCGTCGTTGTCGGGGCAACTAATGAAAAACTGTTTTTT. Protein: CASSAAVVVGATNEKLFF. The entire variable domain, with the rest obtained from reference TRBV7-2 and TRBJ1-4, is as follows: GAGVSQSPSNKVTEKGKDVELRCDPISGHTALYWYRQSLGQGLEFLIYFQGNSAPDKSGLPSDRFSAERTGGSVSTLTIQRTQQEDSAVYLCASSAAVVVGATNEKLFFGSGTQLSVL.

The chain has TRBV6-1 and TRBJ2-5, with D possibly being TRBD1 (5 bases). This CDR3 is built from 15 residues. Per the germline V gene, CDR1 is MNHNS and CDR2 is SASEGT. V shed 2 bases and J shed 3 bases, with 13 bases lying between them. CDR3 DNA sequence: TGTGCCAGCAGTGAATGGACACGGCCTGAAGAGACCCAGTACTTC. This encodes CASSEWTRPEETQYF.

The chain carries TRBV18 and TRBJ1-5, with 7 bases aligning to TRBD1. Germline V lookup: CDR1 KGHSH, CDR2 LQKENI. This CDR3 region has 16 residues. The J segment lost 2 bases and the V segment lost 4 bases, leaving 8 bases of the junction unmatched. CDR3 in DNA: TGTGCCAGCTCACTGACAGGGTCCGGCGGCAATCAGCCCCAGCATTTT. It specifies CASSLTGSGGNQPQHF.

Worth noting for this clone: Because the CDR3's place on the DNA is in doubt, the DNA is left out and the CDR3 is given as listed by TCRdb. The chain is built from TRBV2 and TRBJ2-7. The CDR3 is 15 amino acids in total, end residues counted. Per the germline V gene, CDR1 is SNHLY and CDR2 is FYNNEI. CDR3 region: CASRYRDVGPGEQYF.

This chain joins TRBV2 and TRBJ1-1; D unclear. The CDR3 runs to 14 residues. Deletions cut 3 bases from V and 1 base from J, with 9 bases between. In germline, CDR1 is SNHLY, CDR2 FYNNEI. DNA of the CDR3: TGTGCCAGCAGTGATATGGGAGGGAACACTGAAGCTTTCTTT. It codes for CASSDMGGNTEAFF.

The chain employs TRBV9 and TRBJ1-1, with 7 bases identical to TRBD1. The CDR3 length is 15 residues. V was pared by 4 bases and J by 7 bases, with 13 bases of the junction left unmatched. Germline V gene sequence: CDR1 SGDLS, CDR2 YYNGEE. The CDR3 reads CASSSLTGTAGEAFF. The CDR3 DNA sequence: TGTGCCAGCAGCTCCCTGACCGGGACAGCGGGTGAAGCTTTCTTT.

For this clone: This CDR3 is also generated by other DNA sequences in the sample. This chain connects TRBV7-8 to TRBJ1-4; D not certain. Germline V lookup: CDR1 SGHVS, CDR2 FQNEAQ. Deletions cut 1 base from V and 7 bases from J, with 10 bases between. CDR3 length equals 14 residues. The CDR3 DNA sequence: TGTGCCAGCAGCTTAGTTTTCGGGTCTGAAAAACTGTTTTTT. Translated: CASSLVFGSEKLFF.

V gene TRBV3-1 (or the pseudogene TRBV3-2) combines with J gene TRBJ2-5, with 11 bases identical to TRBD2. Germline assignment: CDR1 LGHDT and CDR2 YNNKEL (reference sequence). This CDR3 region has 16 residues. J lost 4 bases, V lost 3 bases, and 7 bases had no gene match. In DNA form, the CDR3 reads TGTGCCAGCAGCCAGAACATAGCGGGGGGGCGAGAGACCCAGTACTTC. Encoded protein: CASSQNIAGGRETQYF.

This rearrangement joins TRBV19 to TRBJ1-5; no clear D. Trimming cost V 6 bases and J 5 bases, with 11 bases left between them. Germline V gene data show CDR1 as LNHDA and CDR2 as SQIVND (reference sequence). CDR3 length: 13 amino acids. The CDR3 reads CASRLGLDQPQHF. The CDR3 DNA reads as TGTGCCAGTAGGTTAGGACTCGATCAGCCCCAGCATTTT.

This chain connects TRBV6-6 to TRBJ1-5; no clear D gene. Germline values: CDR1 MNHNY, CDR2 SVGAGI (reference sequence). The CDR3 has 15 amino acids. Trimming left V 2 bases short and J 0 bases short, with 8 bases between. The CDR3 nucleotides read TGTGCCAGCAGTTACCACAGTAATAGCAATCAGCCCCAGCATTTT. It yields the protein CASSYHSNSNQPQHF.